The source of this T cell receptor (beta chain) is a study of blood T cells in healthy people across ages. Broader study findings: There were more naive CD4+ cells and higher diversity in long-lived donors than in aged donors.

As to this clonotype: Its antigen is still unknown.

A second about 7 to 11 cycle PCR used barcoded and J-beta primers. TCRdb re-analysed the 5' RACE reads in MiXCR, keeping a single row per CDR3 protein. The sample contains around 990,000 distinct CDR3 sequences, approximately 26% of which appear only once. This CDR3 has 15 residues. CDR1 and CDR2 (germline): SGHTA, FQGNSA. V lost 1 base to trimming and J lost 3 bases, with 10 bases between them. In addition, the sample was reused for a study of T cells of mothers and their children.

Material: blood. The sequence was obtained from a girl aged 2 to 10 in good health. The gene calls are TRBV7-2 and TRBJ2-1; D not resolved. The CDR3 loop reads CASSLVVSFYNEQFF. CDR3 DNA: TGTGCCAGCAGCTTAGTTGTTAGCTTCTACAATGAGCAGTTCTTC. The whole variable domain, filled in from reference TRBV7-2 and TRBJ2-1, reads GAGVSQSPSNKVTEKGKDVELRCDPISGHTALYWYRQSLGQGLEFLIYFQGNSAPDKSGLPSDRFSAERTGGSVSTLTIQRTQQEDSAVYLCASSLVVSFYNEQFFGPGTRLTVL.